A selection of T cell receptor beta chains follows, all from one sample in a study of tumor-infiltrating lymphocytes in glioblastoma multiforme. TCRdb used MiXCR to reprocess the multiplex PCR reads, holding one entry per CDR3 protein. This table holds about 18,000 distinct CDR3 sequences, 60% to 80% found once. The sequenced material came from peripheral blood. All receptors derive from a male donor with glioblastoma. The conserved cysteine and the conserved F or W are not part of the CDR3 here. Each record gives: CDR3 protein, V gene, J gene, clone size. Size is omitted from some rows. Given values are once, few, many or a class for expanded clones.

CDR3 protein: ASSLDSQTQY
V gene: TRBV5-4
J gene: TRBJ2-5
clone size: .

CDR3 protein: ASSPLGQGDTDAQY
V gene: TRBV5-4
J gene: TRBJ2-3
clone size: .

CDR3 protein: ASSFDRGLIGQLF
V gene: TRBV12-3/TRBV12-4
J gene: TRBJ2-2
clone size: .

CDR3 protein: SVVVAGPYEQY
V gene: TRBV29-1
J gene: TRBJ2-7
clone size: .

CDR3 protein: ASRSKGTSEL
V gene: TRBV11-2
J gene: TRBJ2-4
clone size: .

CDR3 protein: SVGQGEIYGYT
V gene: TRBV29-1
J gene: TRBJ1-2
clone size: many

CDR3 protein: ASSFRTTGLGETQY
V gene: TRBV28
J gene: TRBJ2-5
clone size: many

CDR3 protein: SVEKDRAEAF
V gene: TRBV29-1
J gene: TRBJ1-1
clone size: .

CDR3 protein: ASSTREARTHNEQF
V gene: TRBV7-2
J gene: TRBJ2-1
clone size: .

CDR3 protein: ASAVTQGRNSPLH
V gene: TRBV6-5
J gene: TRBJ1-6
clone size: few

CDR3 protein: SASQWEPCNEQF
V gene: TRBV29-1
J gene: TRBJ2-1
clone size: .

CDR3 protein: GVVSTLYEQY
V gene: TRBV29-1
J gene: TRBJ2-7
clone size: .

CDR3 protein: ASRSGDSYNEQF
V gene: TRBV6-1
J gene: TRBJ2-1
clone size: many

CDR3 protein: ASSFGTSGASSEQF
V gene: TRBV4-1
J gene: TRBJ2-1
clone size: .

CDR3 protein: ASSQGGGNHPQH
V gene: TRBV18
J gene: TRBJ1-5
clone size: .

CDR3 protein: ASSLPVMSTGAF
V gene: TRBV11-2
J gene: TRBJ1-1
clone size: .

CDR3 protein: ASSWELLAGRETQN
V gene: TRBV11-2
J gene: TRBJ2-5
clone size: once

CDR3 protein: ASSPVAGGSYEQY
V gene: TRBV11-2
J gene: TRBJ2-7
clone size: .

CDR3 protein: SVDRLRIHNEQF
V gene: TRBV29-1
J gene: TRBJ2-1
clone size: .